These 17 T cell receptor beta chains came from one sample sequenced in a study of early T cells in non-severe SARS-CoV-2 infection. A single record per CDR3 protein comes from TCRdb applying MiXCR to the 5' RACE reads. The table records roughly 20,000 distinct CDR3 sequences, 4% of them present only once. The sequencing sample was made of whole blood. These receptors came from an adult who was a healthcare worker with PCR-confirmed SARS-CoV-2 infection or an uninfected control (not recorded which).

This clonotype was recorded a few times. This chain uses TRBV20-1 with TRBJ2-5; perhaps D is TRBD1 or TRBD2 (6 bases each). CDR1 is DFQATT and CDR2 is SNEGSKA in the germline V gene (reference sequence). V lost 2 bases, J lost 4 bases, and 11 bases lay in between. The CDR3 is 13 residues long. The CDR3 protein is CSARRLGGETQYF. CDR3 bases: TGCAGTGCTAGAAGACTAGGGGGAGAGACCCAGTACTTC.

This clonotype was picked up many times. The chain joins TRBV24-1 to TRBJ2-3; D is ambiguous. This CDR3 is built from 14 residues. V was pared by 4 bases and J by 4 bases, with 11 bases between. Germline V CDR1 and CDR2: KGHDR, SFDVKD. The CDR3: CATSELQSPDTQYF. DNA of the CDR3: TGTGCCACCAGTGAACTCCAAAGCCCAGATACGCAGTATTTT.

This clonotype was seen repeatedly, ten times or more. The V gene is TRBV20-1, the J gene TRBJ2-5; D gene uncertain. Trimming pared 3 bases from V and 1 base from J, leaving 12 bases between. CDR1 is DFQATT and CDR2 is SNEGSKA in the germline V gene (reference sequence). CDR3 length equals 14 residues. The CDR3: CSASPVRSQETQYF. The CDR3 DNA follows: TGCAGTGCTAGTCCAGTCCGGAGCCAAGAGACCCAGTACTTC.

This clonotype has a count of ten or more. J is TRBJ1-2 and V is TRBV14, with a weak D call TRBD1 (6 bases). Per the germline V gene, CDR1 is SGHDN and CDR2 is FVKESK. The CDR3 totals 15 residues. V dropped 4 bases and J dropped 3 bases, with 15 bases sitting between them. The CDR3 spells CASSLQGGNDYGYTF. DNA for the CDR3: TGTGCCAGCAGCCTACAGGGAGGGAATGACTATGGCTACACCTTC.

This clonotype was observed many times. The CDR3 region has the DNA TGTGCCAGCAGCTTAGCGCCGGGGGCAGGCAATCAGCCCCAGCATTTT. Translating it yields CASSLAPGAGNQPQHF. V gene TRBV7-8 combines with J gene TRBJ1-5, with a weak D call TRBD1 (6 bases). Germline loops: CDR1 SGHVS, CDR2 FQNEAQ. The CDR3 has 16 amino acids. V was pared by 0 bases and J by 2 bases, with 11 bases between.

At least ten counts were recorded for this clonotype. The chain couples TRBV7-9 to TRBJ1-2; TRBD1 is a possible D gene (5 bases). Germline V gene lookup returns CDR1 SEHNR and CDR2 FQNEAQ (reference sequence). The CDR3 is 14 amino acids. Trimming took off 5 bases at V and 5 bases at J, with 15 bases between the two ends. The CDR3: CASSLPGRTYGYTF. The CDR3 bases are TGTGCCAGCAGCCTACCGGGACGGACTTATGGCTACACCTTC.

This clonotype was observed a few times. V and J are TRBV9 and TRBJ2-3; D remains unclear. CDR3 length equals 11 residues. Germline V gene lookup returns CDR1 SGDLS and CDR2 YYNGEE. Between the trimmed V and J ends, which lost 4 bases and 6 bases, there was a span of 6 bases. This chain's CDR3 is CASSLRDTQYF. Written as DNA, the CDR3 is TGTGCCAGCAGCCTGAGGGATACGCAGTATTTT.

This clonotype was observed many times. CDR3 coding DNA: TGTGCCAGCTCACCCGCCGCGCTGCACGAGCAGTACTTC. This sequence encodes CASSPAALHEQYF. V is TRBV18 and J is TRBJ2-7; D is unclear. This CDR3 region has 13 residues. Germline CDR1 and CDR2: KGHSH and LQKENI. Trimming cost V 3 bases and J 5 bases, with 11 bases left between them. Combining the CDR3 with reference TRBV18 and TRBJ2-7 gives the whole variable domain NAGVMQNPRHLVRRRGQEARLRCSPMKGHSHVYWYRQLPEEGLKFMVYLQKENIIDESGMPKERFSAEFPKEGPSILRIQQVVRGDSAAYFCASSPAALHEQYFGPGTRLTVT.

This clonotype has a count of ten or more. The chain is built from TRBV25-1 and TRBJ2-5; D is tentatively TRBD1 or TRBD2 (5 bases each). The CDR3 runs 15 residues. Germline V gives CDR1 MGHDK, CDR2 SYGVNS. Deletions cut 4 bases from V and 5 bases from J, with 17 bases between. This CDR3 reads CASSAAWGRAETQYF. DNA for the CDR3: TGTGCCAGCAGTGCTGCGTGGGGACGAGCTGAGACCCAGTACTTC.

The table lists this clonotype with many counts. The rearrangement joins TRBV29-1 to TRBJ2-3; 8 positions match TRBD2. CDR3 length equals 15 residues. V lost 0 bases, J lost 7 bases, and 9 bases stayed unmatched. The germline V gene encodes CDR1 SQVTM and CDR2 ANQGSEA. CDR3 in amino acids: CSVEDYGGERYTQYF. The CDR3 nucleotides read TGCAGCGTTGAAGATTACGGGGGGGAGAGATATACGCAGTATTTT.

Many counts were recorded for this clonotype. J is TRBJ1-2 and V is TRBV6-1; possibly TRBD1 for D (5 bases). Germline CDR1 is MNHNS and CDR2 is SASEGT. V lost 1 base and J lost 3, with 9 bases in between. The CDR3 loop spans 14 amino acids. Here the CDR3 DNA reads TGTGCCAGCAGTGAAGTGGGGGGGGACTATGGCTACACCTTC. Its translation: CASSEVGGDYGYTF.

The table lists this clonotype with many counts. CDR3 DNA: TGTGCCAGCAGCCCGCGACCGGCGCGCCTGGGGACTGAAGCTTTCTTT. Its translation is CASSPRPARLGTEAFF. The chain uses TRBV11-2 and TRBJ1-1; D ambiguous. This CDR3 region has 16 residues. V gave up 5 bases and J gave up 5 bases, with 21 bases separating them. Germline CDR1 reads SGHAT; CDR2 reads FQNNGV.

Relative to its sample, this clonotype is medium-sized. DNA of the CDR3: TGTGCCAGCACCCCAAGGGGGGCCTACACCGGGGAGCTGTTTTTT. Residues: CASTPRGAYTGELFF. The chain couples TRBV27 to TRBJ2-2; possibly TRBD1 or TRBD2 for D (6 bases each). Germline values: CDR1 MNHEY, CDR2 SMNVEV (reference sequence). The CDR3 runs to 15 residues. Trimming left V 7 bases short and J 3 bases short, with 15 bases between.

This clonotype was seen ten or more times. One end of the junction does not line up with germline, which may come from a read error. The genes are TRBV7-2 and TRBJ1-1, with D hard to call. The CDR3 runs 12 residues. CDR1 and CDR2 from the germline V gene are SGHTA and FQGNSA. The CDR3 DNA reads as TGTGCCAGTAGCTTTCTGAACGCTGAAGCTTTCTTT. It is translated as CASSFLNAEAFF.

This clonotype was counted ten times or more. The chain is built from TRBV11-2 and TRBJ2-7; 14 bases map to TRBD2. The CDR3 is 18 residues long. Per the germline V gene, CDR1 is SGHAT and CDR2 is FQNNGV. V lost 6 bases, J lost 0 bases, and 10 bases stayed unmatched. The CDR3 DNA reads TGTGCCAGCAGTAGAAAAGGACTAGCGGGGGGACACTCCTACGAGCAGTACTTC. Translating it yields CASSRKGLAGGHSYEQYF.

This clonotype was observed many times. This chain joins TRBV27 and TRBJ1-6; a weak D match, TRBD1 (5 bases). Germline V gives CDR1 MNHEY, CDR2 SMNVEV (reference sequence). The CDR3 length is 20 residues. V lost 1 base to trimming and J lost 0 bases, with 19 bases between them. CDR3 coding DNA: TGTGCCAGCAGTTTATTACACAGGCGAGGCCTCAGCTCCTATAATTCACCCCTCCACTTT. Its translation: CASSLLHRRGLSSYNSPLHF.

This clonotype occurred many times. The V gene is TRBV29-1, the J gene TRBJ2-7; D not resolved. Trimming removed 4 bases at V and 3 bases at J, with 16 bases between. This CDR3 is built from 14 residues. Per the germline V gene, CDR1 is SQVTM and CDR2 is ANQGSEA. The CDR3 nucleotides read TGCAGCGTTGGCCCGAGCCCGTGGGTCTACGAGCAGTACTTC. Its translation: CSVGPSPWVYEQYF.